This passage covers 29 T cell receptor beta chains from one sample sequenced in a study of beta chain features in type 1 diabetes. TCRB transcripts that were expressed got sequenced, as all of the isolated RNA had been reverse transcribed. The protocol was immunoSEQ multiplex PCR, while the TCRdb copy is restricted to in-frame clones and leaves out a portion. The sample includes around 320,000 clones, 13% to 15% of them seen just once. Sequenced material: central memory CD4+ T cells from blood. Source of these receptors: a man younger than 45 in good health.

The chain couples TRBV5-6 to TRBJ2-3; 7 bases are a match to TRBD1. The CDR3 covers 14 residues. CDR1 SGHDT and CDR2 YYEEEE come from the germline V gene. J gave up 3 bases and V 0 bases, and 1 base lay outside the gene matches. CDR3 loop: CASSLATGTDTQYF. The CDR3 DNA follows: TGTGCCAGCAGCTTGGCGACAGGGACAGATACGCAGTATTTT.

This chain links TRBV20-1 with TRBJ1-1; D not resolved. This CDR3 has 11 residues. CDR1 is DFQATT, CDR2 SNEGSKA, per germline (reference sequence). The V end was cut by 7 bases, the J end by 11 bases, with 17 bases between. The CDR3 protein is CSVWTAYEAFF. The CDR3 DNA sequence: TGCAGTGTGTGGACCGCTTACGAGGCTTTCTTT.

A few counts support this clone. The chain recombines TRBV7-2 with TRBJ1-3; D remains unclear. V was clipped by 2 bases and J by 4 bases, with 9 bases between them. This CDR3 spans 14 amino acids. The germline CDR1 and CDR2 sequences are SGHTA and FQGNSA. Here the CDR3 DNA reads TGTGCCAGCAGCTTAAACCCATTCGGAAACACCATATATTTT. It is translated as CASSLNPFGNTIYF.

This rearrangement joins TRBV11-1 to TRBJ1-1; D possibly corresponds to TRBD1 (6 bases). The CDR3 is 14 residues long. Looked up from germline, CDR1 is SGHAT and CDR2 is FQDESV (reference sequence). V was trimmed by 1 base and J by 0 bases, leaving 6 bases between them. The DNA of the CDR3 is TGTGCCAGCAGCTTAGGACAGGTGAACACTGAAGCTTTCTTT. Amino acids: CASSLGQVNTEAFF.

In DNA, the CDR3 is TGTGCCAGCAGCGTAGAACCGACAAACTACGAGCAGTACTTC. This sequence encodes CASSVEPTNYEQYF. The chain employs TRBV9 and TRBJ2-7; D is unresolved. The CDR3 runs to 14 residues. V was clipped by 0 bases and J by 3 bases, with 10 bases between them. The germline CDR1 and CDR2 sequences are SGDLS and YYNGEE.

As concerns this clone: Germline and junction disagree at one end, which may indicate a read error. The chain joins TRBV7-7 to TRBJ2-5, with no clear D. The CDR3 has 14 amino acids. CDR1 is SSHAT, CDR2 FNYEAQ, per germline (reference sequence). The DNA of the CDR3 is TGTGCTAGCAGTCAATCCCACTTGGGAGAGACCCAGTACTTC. Its translation is CASSQSHLGETQYF.

In the case of this clone: The identical CDR3 is also encoded by other nucleotide sequences in the sample. This chain joins TRBV5-1 and TRBJ2-5, with 11 bases that match TRBD1. CDR1 and CDR2 (germline): SGHRS, YFSETQ. The V gene end was trimmed by 3 bases and the J gene end by 4 bases; junction bases not matched to a gene: 2. The CDR3 contains 14 residues. CDR3 sequence (DNA): TGCGCCAGCAGCTCGGGACAGGGGGGAGAGACCCAGTACTTC. It encodes CASSSGQGGETQYF.

V gene TRBV27 combines with J gene TRBJ2-7, with TRBD1 matching 9 bases. Germline V gives CDR1 MNHEY, CDR2 SMNVEV (reference sequence). V was clipped by 0 bases and J by 5 bases; unmatched bases: 8. The CDR3 extends over 16 amino acids. The chain's CDR3 is CASSLSRDRVLDEQYF. The CDR3 DNA is TGTGCCAGCAGTTTATCGAGGGACAGGGTATTGGACGAGCAGTACTTC.

This clone was counted only a few times. This rearrangement joins TRBV4-3 to TRBJ2-7, with TRBD1 as a possible D gene (5 bases). Germline V gives CDR1 LGHNA, CDR2 YSLEER. The CDR3 consists of 13 residues. The ends were cut back, 1 base at V and 6 bases at J, with 10 bases in the middle. CDR3 nucleotides: TGCGCCAGCAGCCAAGTTTCAGGGTTCGAGCAGTACTTC. This translates into CASSQVSGFEQYF.

The chain employs TRBV28 and TRBJ2-7, with TRBD1 identical over 8 bases. V lost 4 bases and J lost 3; bases outside the gene matches: 8. CDR3 length: 15 residues. Germline lookup yields CDR1 MDHEN and CDR2 SYDVKM. The CDR3 sequence is CASSSYRGTGYEQYF. The CDR3, as DNA: TGTGCCAGCAGTTCATACAGGGGGACTGGCTACGAGCAGTACTTC.

The chain recombines TRBV5-6 with TRBJ1-2; D remains unclear. The V and J ends lost 5 bases and 0 bases respectively, with 8 bases between them. The germline gives CDR1 SGHDT, CDR2 YYEEEE. The CDR3 has 13 residues. CDR3: CASRKAANYGYTF. CDR3 DNA sequence: TGTGCCAGCAGAAAAGCGGCTAACTATGGCTACACCTTC.

The rearrangement uses TRBV6-5 and TRBJ2-1, with 12 nucleotides matching TRBD2. Germline loops: CDR1 MNHEY, CDR2 SVGAGI. Losses at the gene ends were 0 bases for V and 7 bases for J; bases not matched to a gene: 1. The CDR3 is 15 residues long. The chain's CDR3 is CASSYSTSGRNEQFF. CDR3 sequence (DNA): TGTGCCAGCAGTTACTCAACTAGCGGGAGGAATGAGCAGTTCTTC.

In this sample, this clone turned up a few times. The V gene is TRBV10-2, the J gene TRBJ2-7; D unclear. CDR1 and CDR2 from the germline V gene are WSHSY and SAAADI. V gave up 3 bases and J gave up 2 bases, with 5 bases separating them. This CDR3 is built from 12 residues. The CDR3 DNA reads TGCGCCAGCAGTGAAACAGCCTACGAGCAGTACTTC. This sequence encodes CASSETAYEQYF.

This clone has only a few counts. CDR3: CASRPGQKNPYNEQFF. CDR3 sequence (DNA): TGCGCCAGCAGACCCGGACAGAAGAACCCCTACAATGAGCAGTTCTTC. This chain uses TRBV5-1 with TRBJ2-1, with D possibly being TRBD1 (6 bases). The CDR3 covers 16 residues. The germline V gene has CDR1 SGHRS and CDR2 YFSETQ. Trimming removed 5 bases at V and 2 bases at J, with 17 bases between.

This clone was picked up a small number of times. J is TRBJ1-1 and V is TRBV7-2; D not certain. The V end was cut by 2 bases, the J end by 8 bases, with 12 bases between. From germline, CDR1 is SGHTA and CDR2 FQGNSA. The CDR3 extends over 13 amino acids. The CDR3 DNA reads TGTGCCAGCAGCTTACCCAACGGCAGAGAAGCTTTCTTT. Translation: CASSLPNGREAFF.

In nucleotides, the CDR3 is TGTGCTAGTGGACCGGGTGACAGATTCTATGGCTACACCTTC. Translation gives CASGPGDRFYGYTF. The chain couples TRBV12-5 to TRBJ1-2, with D maybe TRBD1 (5 bases). The CDR3 length is 14 residues. V was cut by 6 bases and J by 4 bases, with 15 bases left in between. The germline V gene encodes CDR1 LGHNT and CDR2 FRNRAP.

The chain recombines TRBV19 with TRBJ2-5; a possible D gene is TRBD2 (7 bases). Trimming pared 7 bases from V and 4 bases from J, leaving 19 bases between. The CDR3 runs 15 residues. The V gene's germline CDR1 is LNHDA and CDR2 SQIVND (reference sequence). CDR3 amino acids: CASTQEGGRRETQYF. The CDR3 region has the DNA TGTGCCAGTACTCAGGAGGGGGGGAGGCGAGAGACCCAGTACTTC. The full variable domain, completed using reference TRBV19 and TRBJ2-5, is DGGITQSPKYLFRKEGQNVTLSCEQNLNHDAMYWYRQDPGQGLRLIYYSQIVNDFQKGDIAEGYSVSREKKESFPLTVTSAQKNPTAFYLCASTQEGGRRETQYFGPGTRLLVL.

A single count supports this clone. This chain joins TRBV6-5 and TRBJ2-2, with D tentatively TRBD1 (5 bases). The CDR3 sequence is 13 residues long. V shed 5 bases and J shed 9 bases, with 13 bases lying between them. Per the germline V gene, CDR1 is MNHEY and CDR2 is SVGAGI. The CDR3 DNA follows: TGTGCCAGCAGTAAACAGGACCGGCGGGAGCTGTTTTTT. Residues: CASSKQDRRELFF.

This clone was picked up a small number of times. This chain links TRBV5-4 with TRBJ2-1; D uncertain. Trimming stripped 3 bases from V and 6 bases from J, with 10 bases between. CDR1 is SGHNT, CDR2 YYREEE, per germline (reference sequence). The CDR3 is 13 residues long. CDR3 protein: CASSYGPINEQFF. CDR3 bases: TGTGCCAGCAGCTACGGACCAATCAATGAGCAGTTCTTC.

The J gene is TRBJ2-3, the V gene TRBV6-5; TRBD2 matches 10 bases. V lost 8 bases, J lost 4 bases, and 3 bases stayed unmatched. The CDR3 totals 13 residues. In germline, CDR1 is MNHEY, CDR2 SVGAGI. The CDR3 nucleotides read TGTGCCAGCTTCCTAGCGGGAGCAGATACGCAGTATTTT. Protein: CASFLAGADTQYF.

V gene TRBV4-3 combines with J gene TRBJ2-3; 13 bases agree with TRBD2. From germline, CDR1 is LGHNA and CDR2 YSLEER. Trimming removed 0 bases from V and 0 bases from J; junction bases left unmatched: 9. The CDR3 loop spans 20 amino acids. In DNA, the CDR3 is TGCGCCAGCAGCCAAGACGTCACTAGCGGGAGGGCCCGCAGCACAGATACGCAGTATTTT. It encodes CASSQDVTSGRARSTDTQYF.

V usage is TRBV10-3 and J usage is TRBJ2-3, with 10 bases that match TRBD2. CDR1 is ENHRY, CDR2 SYGVKD, per germline. After removal of 3 bases from V and 3 bases from J, the junction contained 0 bases not matched to a gene. The CDR3 runs to 14 residues. The CDR3 spells CAISELAGTDTQYF. The CDR3 DNA follows: TGTGCCATCAGTGAACTAGCGGGGACAGATACGCAGTATTTT.

The chain recombines TRBV4-1 with TRBJ2-1, with 7 positions matching TRBD1. The CDR3 is 13 amino acids. Looked up from germline, CDR1 is MGHRA and CDR2 is YSYEKL. Trimming cost V 0 bases and J 9 bases; bases outside gene matches: 2. The CDR3 bases are TGCGCCAGCAGCCAAGAGAGGGGGCTTGAGCAGTTCTTC. Protein: CASSQERGLEQFF.

The rearrangement uses TRBV2 and TRBJ2-2, with D tentatively TRBD1 (6 bases). Germline CDR1 and CDR2: SNHLY and FYNNEI. Trimming removed 7 bases from V and 4 bases from J, with 13 bases in between. CDR3 length: 14 amino acids. The CDR3 DNA is TGTGCCAGCAAAATACAGGGCCCCACCGGGGAGCTGTTTTTT. The encoded protein is CASKIQGPTGELFF. The full variable domain, in which reference TRBV2 and TRBJ2-2 provide the parts outside the CDR3, is EPEVTQTPSHQVTQMGQEVILRCVPISNHLYFYWYRQILGQKVEFLVSFYNNEISEKSEIFDDQFSVERPDGSNFTLKIRSTKLEDSAMYFCASKIQGPTGELFFGEGSRLTVL.

This clone has just a few counts. The rearrangement joins TRBV25-1 to TRBJ2-1, with D tentatively TRBD1 (6 bases). The V gene lost 5 bases and the J gene lost 1 base, with 9 bases spanning the gap. Germline CDR1 and CDR2: MGHDK and SYGVNS. The CDR3 is 14 residues long. The CDR3 nucleotides read TGTGCCAGCAGTATCAGGGGTTCCTACAATGAGCAGTTCTTC. Its protein product is CASSIRGSYNEQFF.

This clone was recorded at least ten times. The chain joins TRBV14 to TRBJ2-2, with 8 nucleotides matching TRBD1. The V gene end was trimmed by 1 base and the J gene end by 7 bases; junction bases not matched to a gene: 11. Per the germline V gene, CDR1 is SGHDN and CDR2 is FVKESK. The CDR3 sequence is 17 residues long. The CDR3, as DNA: TGTGCCAGCAGCCAAGGACCCGGGACAGGAAGCATCGGGGAGCTGTTTTTT. Translation: CASSQGPGTGSIGELFF.

The chain is built from TRBV30 and TRBJ1-3; no reliable D call. The CDR3 sequence is 13 residues long. CDR1 and CDR2 (germline): GTSNPN, SVGIG (reference sequence). V was trimmed by 2 bases and J by 7 bases, leaving 12 bases between them. The CDR3 sequence is CAWSNPIQNTIYF. CDR3 nucleotides: TGTGCCTGGAGTAACCCCATCCAGAACACCATATATTTT.

J is TRBJ2-3 and V is TRBV4-2; 7 positions agree with TRBD1. After removal of 4 bases from V and 7 bases from J, the junction contained 8 bases not matched to a gene. CDR3 length: 14 residues. CDR1 LGHNA and CDR2 YNFKEQ come from the germline V gene. The CDR3 spells CASSPGTDWNTQYF. Here the CDR3 DNA reads TGTGCCAGCAGCCCCGGGACAGATTGGAATACGCAGTATTTT.

This clone was detected ten times or more. This chain links TRBV29-1 with TRBJ2-5; 8 positions match TRBD1. The germline V gene has CDR1 SQVTM and CDR2 ANQGSEA. The CDR3 contains 11 residues. J lost 4 bases, V lost 7 bases, and 2 bases had no gene match. The CDR3 here is CSADRGETQYF. The CDR3 region has the DNA TGCAGCGCTGACAGGGGAGAGACCCAGTACTTC.